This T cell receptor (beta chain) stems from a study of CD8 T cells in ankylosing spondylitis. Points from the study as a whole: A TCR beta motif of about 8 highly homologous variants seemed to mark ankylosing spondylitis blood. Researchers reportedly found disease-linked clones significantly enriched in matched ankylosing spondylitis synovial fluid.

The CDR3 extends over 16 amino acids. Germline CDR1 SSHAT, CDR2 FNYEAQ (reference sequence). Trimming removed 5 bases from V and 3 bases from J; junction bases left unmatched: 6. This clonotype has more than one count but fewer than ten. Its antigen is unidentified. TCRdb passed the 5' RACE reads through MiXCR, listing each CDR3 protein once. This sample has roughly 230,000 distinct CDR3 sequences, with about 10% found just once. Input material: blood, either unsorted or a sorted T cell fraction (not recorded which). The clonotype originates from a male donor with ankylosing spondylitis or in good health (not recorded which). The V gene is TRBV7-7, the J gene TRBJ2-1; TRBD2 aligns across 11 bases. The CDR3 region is CASSTGTSGRYNEQFF. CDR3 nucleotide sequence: TGTGCCAGCAGCACCGGGACTAGCGGTCGCTACAATGAGCAGTTCTTC.